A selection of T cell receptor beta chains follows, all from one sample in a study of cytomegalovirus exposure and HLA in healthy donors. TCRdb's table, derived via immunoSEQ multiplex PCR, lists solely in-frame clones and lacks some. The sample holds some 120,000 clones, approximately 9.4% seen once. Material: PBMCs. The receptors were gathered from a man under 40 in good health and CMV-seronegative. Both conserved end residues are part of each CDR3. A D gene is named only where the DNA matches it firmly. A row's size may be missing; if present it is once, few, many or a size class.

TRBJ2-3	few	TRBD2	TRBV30	CAWSTAGASDTQYF	TGTGCCTGGAGTACAGCGGGAGCCTCAGATACGCAGTATTTT
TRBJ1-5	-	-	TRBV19	CASSMELTVSNQPQHF	TGTGCCAGTAGTATGGAGTTGACAGTTAGCAATCAGCCCCAGCATTTT
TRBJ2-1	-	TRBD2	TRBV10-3	CAISESLGGGAREQFF	TGTGCCATCAGTGAGTCGTTAGGCGGGGGGGCCCGGGAGCAGTTCTTC
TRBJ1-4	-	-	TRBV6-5	CASSRTEATNEKLFF	TGTGCCAGCAGCCGGACAGAAGCAACTAATGAAAAACTGTTTTTT
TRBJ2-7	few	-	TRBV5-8	CASSLFVVASPGEQYF	TGTGCCAGCAGCTTGTTCGTCGTCGCGTCCCCGGGCGAGCAGTACTTC
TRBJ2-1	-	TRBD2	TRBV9	CASSVGSGGTSGNEQFF	TGTGCCAGCAGCGTAGGTAGCGGGGGGACCAGTGGTAATGAGCAGTTCTTC
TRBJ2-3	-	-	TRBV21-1	CAIRHRRTDTQYF	TGTGCCATCAGGCACAGGCGCACAGATACGCAGTATTTT
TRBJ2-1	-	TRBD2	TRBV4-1	CASSGSGINEQFF	TGCGCCAGCAGCGGGAGCGGGATAAATGAGCAGTTCTTC
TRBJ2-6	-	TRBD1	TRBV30	CAWRTQGSGANVLTF	TGTGCCTGGAGGACACAGGGGTCTGGGGCCAACGTCCTGACTTTC
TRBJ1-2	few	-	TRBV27	CASGGSGYGYTF	TGTGCCAGCGGCGGTTCCGGGTATGGCTACACCTTC
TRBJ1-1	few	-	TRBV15	CATSEAVGTEAFF	TGTGCCACCAGCGAGGCGGTTGGCACTGAAGCTTTCTTT
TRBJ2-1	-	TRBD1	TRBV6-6	CASREQGAYNEQFF	TGTGCCAGCAGAGAACAGGGGGCCTACAATGAGCAGTTCTTC
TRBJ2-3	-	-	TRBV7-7	CASSRHLTDTQYF	TGTGCTAGCAGTAGACATCTCACAGATACGCAGTATTTT
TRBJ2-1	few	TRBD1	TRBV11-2	CASTPSTGTGGGEQFF	TGTGCCAGCACCCCTTCAACAGGGACAGGAGGGGGTGAGCAGTTCTTC
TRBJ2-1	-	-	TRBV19	CASSRRYNEQFF	TGTGCCAGTAGTCGCAGATACAATGAGCAGTTCTTC
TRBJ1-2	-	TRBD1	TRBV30	CATDRGNYGYTF	TGTGCTACGGACAGGGGGAACTATGGCTACACCTTC
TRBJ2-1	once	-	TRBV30	CAWSVGSLEYNEQFF	TGTGCCTGGAGTGTAGGTAGTCTAGAATACAATGAGCAGTTCTTC
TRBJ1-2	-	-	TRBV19	CASSMRGNYGYTF	TGTGCCAGTAGTATGAGAGGGAACTATGGCTACACCTTC
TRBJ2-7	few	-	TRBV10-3	CAISESGRSQSHEQYF	TGTGCCATCAGTGAGTCGGGCCGGTCACAGTCCCACGAGCAGTACTTC
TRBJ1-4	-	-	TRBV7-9	CASSLAGGSEKLFF	TGTGCCAGCAGCTTAGCGGGGGGGAGTGAAAAACTGTTTTTT
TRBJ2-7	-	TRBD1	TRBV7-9	CASSGASGTGDKIYEQYF	TGTGCCAGCAGCGGAGCGTCCGGGACAGGGGATAAAATCTACGAGCAGTACTTC
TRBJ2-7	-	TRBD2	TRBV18	CASSPGLASGLPRSSYEQYF	TGTGCCAGCTCACCGGGGCTGGCTAGCGGGCTACCGAGGAGCTCCTACGAGCAGTACTTC
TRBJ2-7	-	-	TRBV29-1	CSVEDVSRGEQYF	TGCAGCGTTGAAGATGTGTCCCGAGGCGAGCAGTACTTC
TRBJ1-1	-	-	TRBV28	CASSSLPGSTEAFF	TGTGCCAGCAGTTCATTACCAGGGTCCACTGAAGCTTTCTTT
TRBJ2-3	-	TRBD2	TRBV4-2	CASSRAGGPTDTQYF	TGTGCCAGCAGCCGAGCGGGAGGGCCAACAGATACGCAGTATTTT
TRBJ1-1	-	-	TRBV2	CASSVGGAQVGNTEAFF	TGTGCCAGCAGTGTTGGGGGGGCGCAGGTGGGGAACACTGAAGCTTTCTTT
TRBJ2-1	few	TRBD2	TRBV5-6	CASIQIGLARNEQFF	TGTGCCAGCATCCAAATTGGACTAGCTCGTAATGAGCAGTTCTTC
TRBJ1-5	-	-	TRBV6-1	CASSEGIFNQPQHF	TGTGCCAGCAGTGAAGGTATCTTCAATCAGCCCCAGCATTTT
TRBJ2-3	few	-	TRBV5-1	CASSLFSPLATSTDTQYF	TGCGCCAGCAGCTTGTTTTCCCCCCTAGCGACTAGCACAGATACGCAGTATTTT
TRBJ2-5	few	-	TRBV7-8	CASSPHGERELKTQYF	TGTGCCAGCAGCCCCCATGGGGAAAGGGAGTTAAAGACCCAGTACTTC
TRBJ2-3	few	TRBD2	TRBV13	CASSSSLWREWSTDTQYF	TGTGCCAGCAGCTCCTCCCTGTGGCGGGAGTGGTCCACAGATACGCAGTATTTT
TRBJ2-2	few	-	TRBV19	CASSIFGNKNTGELFF	TGTGCCAGTAGTATCTTCGGTAATAAGAACACCGGGGAGCTGTTTTTT
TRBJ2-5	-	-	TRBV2	CASRGGAVETQYF	TGTGCCAGCAGAGGGGGAGCGGTCGAGACCCAGTACTTC